These T cell receptor beta chains were read from a single sample in a study of response to subunit inactivated influenza vaccine. TCRdb independently ran MiXCR on the RT-PCR reads; one entry per CDR3 protein. The data show a few hundred thousand distinct CDR3 sequences, 14% seen once. The sample consisted of PBMCs from blood, taken approximately 12 days after vaccination. These receptors came from a man aged 50 to 60 who received an inactivated influenza vaccine. Both conserved end residues are part of each CDR3. Each record gives: CDR3 DNA, CDR3 protein, J gene, D gene, clone size, V gene. A D gene is named only where the DNA matches it firmly. Clone size is given for some rows only: seen once, a few or many times, or a class if the clone is expanded.

TGTGCCAGCAGTTCATTCCTCGGCGGAAACACCATATATTTT,CASSSFLGGNTIYF,TRBJ1-3,NA,many,TRBV7-6
TGTGCCAGCAGAACTACAAGAAATCCTTACGAGCAGTACTTC,CASRTTRNPYEQYF,TRBJ2-7,NA,NA,TRBV6-1
TGTGCCAGCAGCTTAGCGACAGTGGTTTCCTACGAGCAGTACTTC,CASSLATVVSYEQYF,TRBJ2-7,NA,NA,TRBV7-9
TGTGCCAGCAGCCAAGGAGACGGATACTACAATGAGCAGTTCTTC,CASSQGDGYYNEQFF,TRBJ2-1,NA,NA,TRBV3-1
TGCGCCAGCAGCTGGGGACAGATAAACAATGAGCAGTTCTTC,CASSWGQINNEQFF,TRBJ2-1,TRBD1,few,TRBV5-1
TGCAGCGTTGAAGACTTACCATCGGGAGGGTACAATGAGCAGTTCTTC,CSVEDLPSGGYNEQFF,TRBJ2-1,TRBD2,few,TRBV29-1
TGTGCCAGCAGCTTAGAGGCAGGGGGGTCTGGAAACACCATATATTTT,CASSLEAGGSGNTIYF,TRBJ1-3,TRBD1,NA,TRBV7-6
TGTGCCAGCAGCCAAGGAAACTCCAACTCCATGGCGCAGTATTTT,CASSQGNSNSMAQYF,TRBJ2-3,NA,few,TRBV3-1
TGCAGTGCGAGCCAGCCCAAGGGGAGCTCCTACGAGCAGTACTTC,CSASQPKGSSYEQYF,TRBJ2-7,NA,few,TRBV20-1
TGTGCCAGCAGCCAGATCCGACTAGCGGGGCACTACGAGCAGTACTTC,CASSQIRLAGHYEQYF,TRBJ2-7,TRBD2,many,TRBV3-1
TGCGCCAGCAGCACGGACACCAATCAGCCCCAGCATTTT,CASSTDTNQPQHF,TRBJ1-5,NA,NA,TRBV5-1
TGTGCCACCAGCGGTAGATACACCGGGGAGCTGTTTTTT,CATSGRYTGELFF,TRBJ2-2,NA,few,TRBV15
TGTGCCTGGAGCCGTACACTAGCGGGAGGCCCCGAATCCTACAATGAGCAGTTCTTC,CAWSRTLAGGPESYNEQFF,TRBJ2-1,TRBD2,NA,TRBV30
TGTGCCAGCAGTCGGGGGGGCCCCTCCTACAATGAGCAGTTCTTC,CASSRGGPSYNEQFF,TRBJ2-1,TRBD2,few,TRBV6-1
TGTGCCAGCTCCGGACAGGGGAGTAACACTGAAGCTTTCTTT,CASSGQGSNTEAFF,TRBJ1-1,TRBD1,NA,TRBV18
TGTGCCAGCAGCCAAGGTAGCGGTCGGAACATTCAGTACTTC,CASSQGSGRNIQYF,TRBJ2-4,NA,NA,TRBV7-2
TGTGCCAGCAGCCCCATGGAGTGGAGCTCCTACAATGAGCAGTTCTTC,CASSPMEWSSYNEQFF,TRBJ2-1,NA,NA,TRBV7-9
TGCGCCAGCAGCCCGAGGGCGGGGGGATACAATGAGCAGTTCTTC,CASSPRAGGYNEQFF,TRBJ2-1,TRBD2,NA,TRBV5-1
TGCGCCAGCAGCCAAGATTTTCGCTCAGATACGCAGTATTTT,CASSQDFRSDTQYF,TRBJ2-3,NA,few,TRBV4-3
TGTGCCAGCAGCTTAGTTCAGATGGGCAGTGAGACCCAGTACTTC,CASSLVQMGSETQYF,TRBJ2-5,NA,NA,TRBV7-2
TGTGCCAGCAGCCCGGGCTTTGTCAATGAGCAGTTCTTC,CASSPGFVNEQFF,TRBJ2-1,NA,NA,TRBV7-2
TGTGCCAGCAGCCCGCGACATTTCTCCGAGCAGTACTTC,CASSPRHFSEQYF,TRBJ2-7,NA,many,TRBV11-2
TGCGCCAGCAGCTTGGCCTCCCACGAGCAGTACTTC,CASSLASHEQYF,TRBJ2-7,NA,many,TRBV5-1
TGTGCCAGCAGAGCCGGGACAGGGGGCCCAGATACGCAGTATTTT,CASRAGTGGPDTQYF,TRBJ2-3,TRBD1,NA,TRBV28
TGCGCCAGCAGAACGGTAGCGGGGGCCTACAATGAGCAGTTCTTC,CASRTVAGAYNEQFF,TRBJ2-1,TRBD2,many,TRBV4-1
TGCGCCAGCAGTGGTACCGGGACAGGGGCCACCGGGGAGCTGTTTTTT,CASSGTGTGATGELFF,TRBJ2-2,TRBD1,NA,TRBV10-1
TGTGCCAGCAGCCAAGACAAATGGAACACTGAAGCTTTCTTT,CASSQDKWNTEAFF,TRBJ1-1,NA,NA,TRBV4-2
TGTGCCAGCAGCAATGACAACCATCAGCCCCAGCATTTT,CASSNDNHQPQHF,TRBJ1-5,NA,few,TRBV6-6
TGTGCCAGCAGTTTAGTGCCACCGAACACTGAAGCTTTCTTT,CASSLVPPNTEAFF,TRBJ1-1,NA,NA,TRBV12-3/TRBV12-4
TGCGCCAGCACCAAGGGGCCACCTCCCACAGATACGCAGTATTTT,CASTKGPPPTDTQYF,TRBJ2-3,NA,few,TRBV5-1
TGTGCCAGCAGCCAAGATCCCAGGGGGCTCACCGGGGAGCTGTTTTTT,CASSQDPRGLTGELFF,TRBJ2-2,TRBD1,NA,TRBV14
TGTGCCAGCAGCCAAGGGCTCACAGATACGCAGTATTTT,CASSQGLTDTQYF,TRBJ2-3,NA,few,TRBV4-2
TGTGCCAGCAGCCAAGATGCCCAGGGGGGGGTCTCTGAAGCTTTCTTT,CASSQDAQGGVSEAFF,TRBJ1-1,TRBD1,NA,TRBV4-2
TGCAGCGCCGGACTGACCGGGGAGCTGTTTTTT,CSAGLTGELFF,TRBJ2-2,NA,NA,TRBV29-1
TGTGCCAGCACCAACCCGGGAGATACGCAGTATTTT,CASTNPGDTQYF,TRBJ2-3,NA,NA,TRBV7-2
TGTGCCAGCTCACCAGCAGATTACGAGCAGTACTTC,CASSPADYEQYF,TRBJ2-7,NA,few,TRBV18
TGTGCCAGCCGAATGACAGGGGGCGAGCAGTACTTC,CASRMTGGEQYF,TRBJ2-7,TRBD1,NA,TRBV7-9
TGCAGTGTTCGAGGGAGGGCCAGTGTTAATGAGCAGTTCTTC,CSVRGRASVNEQFF,TRBJ2-1,TRBD2,NA,TRBV20-1
TGTGCCAGCAGCGTCTCGGTCGAGTCTTCCGTCTATGGCTACACCTTC,CASSVSVESSVYGYTF,TRBJ1-2,NA,NA,TRBV7-9
TGCAGTGCTAGAACCGGGCCAGATAATTCACCCCTCCACTTT,CSARTGPDNSPLHF,TRBJ1-6,NA,NA,TRBV20-1
TGTGCCAGCAGCCAATCATCGTTGGCAACCTTGACCAAAAACATTCAGTACTTC,CASSQSSLATLTKNIQYF,TRBJ2-4,NA,NA,TRBV3-1
TGTGCCAGCAGCTGGGGTACTAGCGGGGGAACGGAGACCCAGTACTTC,CASSWGTSGGTETQYF,TRBJ2-5,TRBD2,NA,TRBV7-8